The present T cell receptor delta chain was sequenced within a study of gamma-delta T cells after stem cell transplantation. TCRdb repeated clone calling on the RT-PCR reads with CATT. The profile shows roughly 1,900 delta-chain clones, approximately 20% of them singletons. The junction had 13 bases not matched to a gene; V was cut back by 0 bases and J by 0 bases. CDR3 length: 19 residues. Germline V CDR1 and CDR2: GEAIGNYY, EKD. The sample holds a few counts of this clone. TCRdb's listed protein matches a much larger clone and diverges from this DNA's translation at residue 6, likely through a read error; the protein shown comes from the DNA.

The TCR was taken from a human donor. It is not recorded whose cells these are; they may come from a transplant donor. The sample consisted of gamma-delta T cells. The rearrangement uses TRDV2 and TRDJ1; 9 positions match TRDD3. This chain's CDR3 is CACDTRRGGGYHDTDKLIF. CDR3 coding DNA: TGTGCCTGTGACACCCGCCGTGGGGGGGGATACCACGACACCGATAAACTCATCTTT.